This T cell receptor beta chain was sequenced for a study of blood T cells in healthy people across ages. Looked up from germline, CDR1 is SGHRS and CDR2 is YFSETQ. The CDR3 totals 14 residues. The J segment lost 1 base and the V segment lost 5 bases, leaving 5 bases of the junction unmatched. Donors were systemically healthy Caucasian individuals from Russia aged 6 to 90 years. Comments on this clonotype: Its cognate antigen is unknown.

Study results and limitations: Naive CD4+ cells and diversity were both higher in long-lived donors than in aged donors. The fall in TCR beta diversity per million T cells was roughly linear with age. A conclusive naive versus antigen-experienced comparison was prevented by the unsorted PBMCs.

For the second PCR, which ran for about 7 to 11 cycles, a sample-barcoded 5' primer and a J-beta primer mix were used. Each CDR3 protein is one row after TCRdb ran MiXCR on the 5' RACE reads. This sample has about 760,000 distinct CDR3 sequences, with around 50% found just once. V is TRBV5-1 and J is TRBJ1-1; 7 nucleotides match TRBD1. The material sequenced was blood. The source of this sequence is a man in his forties or fifties in good health. The CDR3 is CASRKTGANTEAFF. The CDR3 DNA reads TGCGCCAGCAGGAAAACAGGGGCGAACACTGAAGCTTTCTTT.